This T cell receptor beta chain was sequenced for a study of shared clonotypes between healthy human individuals. Of note for this clone: Its specificity is not known.

CD8 cells regarded as naive lacked CD45RO, were positively chosen for CCR7, and omitted terminally differentiated effector memory CD45RA+ cells. The CDR3 runs 13 residues. From germline, CDR1 is MNHGY and CDR2 SAAAGT. V was trimmed by 7 bases and J by 0 bases, leaving 10 bases between them. Whole-study findings and limits: The sharing of approximately 5.1% of naive CD4 clonotypes was seen across a handful of donors.

Clones were read by immunoSEQ multiplex PCR, and TCRdb kept only the in-frame ones, dropping some. The sample gives 750,000 to 1,000,000 clones, about 91% of which show up once; under 30% is in the top ten. Source material: naive CD8+ T cells sorted from blood. This sequence originates from a man between 25 and 39 years old in good health. The V and J genes are TRBV6-8 and TRBJ2-7, with a tentative D call TRBD1 (5 bases). The CDR3 nucleotides are TGTGCCAGCATAGGGGTCTGCTCCTACGAGCAGTACTTC. It yields the protein CASIGVCSYEQYF.